This TCR beta chain was found in a study of blood T cells in healthy people across ages. The study, taken as a whole, reports: Per-million-T-cell TCR beta diversity fell roughly linearly with age.

Using a J-beta primer mix together with a sample-barcoded 5' primer, a second PCR was run for roughly 6 to 12 cycles. TCRdb processed the 5' RACE reads anew with MiXCR; each CDR3 protein has one entry. The table lists about 680,000 distinct CDR3 sequences, around half of them singletons, with roughly 31% in the top ten. The V end lost 7 bases, the J end lost 2 bases, and 19 bases lay between the germline ends. The CDR3 extends over 15 amino acids. Germline CDR1 SQVTM, CDR2 ANQGSEA. This clonotype was found a few times. Its antigen is currently unknown. Source material: blood. The chain carries TRBV29-1 and TRBJ2-3, with a weak D call TRBD2 (7 bases). The sequence derives from an older woman in good health. CDR3: CSGIEAGASTDTQYF. The CDR3 nucleotides read TGCAGCGGCATTGAGGCGGGGGCCTCCACAGATACGCAGTATTTT.